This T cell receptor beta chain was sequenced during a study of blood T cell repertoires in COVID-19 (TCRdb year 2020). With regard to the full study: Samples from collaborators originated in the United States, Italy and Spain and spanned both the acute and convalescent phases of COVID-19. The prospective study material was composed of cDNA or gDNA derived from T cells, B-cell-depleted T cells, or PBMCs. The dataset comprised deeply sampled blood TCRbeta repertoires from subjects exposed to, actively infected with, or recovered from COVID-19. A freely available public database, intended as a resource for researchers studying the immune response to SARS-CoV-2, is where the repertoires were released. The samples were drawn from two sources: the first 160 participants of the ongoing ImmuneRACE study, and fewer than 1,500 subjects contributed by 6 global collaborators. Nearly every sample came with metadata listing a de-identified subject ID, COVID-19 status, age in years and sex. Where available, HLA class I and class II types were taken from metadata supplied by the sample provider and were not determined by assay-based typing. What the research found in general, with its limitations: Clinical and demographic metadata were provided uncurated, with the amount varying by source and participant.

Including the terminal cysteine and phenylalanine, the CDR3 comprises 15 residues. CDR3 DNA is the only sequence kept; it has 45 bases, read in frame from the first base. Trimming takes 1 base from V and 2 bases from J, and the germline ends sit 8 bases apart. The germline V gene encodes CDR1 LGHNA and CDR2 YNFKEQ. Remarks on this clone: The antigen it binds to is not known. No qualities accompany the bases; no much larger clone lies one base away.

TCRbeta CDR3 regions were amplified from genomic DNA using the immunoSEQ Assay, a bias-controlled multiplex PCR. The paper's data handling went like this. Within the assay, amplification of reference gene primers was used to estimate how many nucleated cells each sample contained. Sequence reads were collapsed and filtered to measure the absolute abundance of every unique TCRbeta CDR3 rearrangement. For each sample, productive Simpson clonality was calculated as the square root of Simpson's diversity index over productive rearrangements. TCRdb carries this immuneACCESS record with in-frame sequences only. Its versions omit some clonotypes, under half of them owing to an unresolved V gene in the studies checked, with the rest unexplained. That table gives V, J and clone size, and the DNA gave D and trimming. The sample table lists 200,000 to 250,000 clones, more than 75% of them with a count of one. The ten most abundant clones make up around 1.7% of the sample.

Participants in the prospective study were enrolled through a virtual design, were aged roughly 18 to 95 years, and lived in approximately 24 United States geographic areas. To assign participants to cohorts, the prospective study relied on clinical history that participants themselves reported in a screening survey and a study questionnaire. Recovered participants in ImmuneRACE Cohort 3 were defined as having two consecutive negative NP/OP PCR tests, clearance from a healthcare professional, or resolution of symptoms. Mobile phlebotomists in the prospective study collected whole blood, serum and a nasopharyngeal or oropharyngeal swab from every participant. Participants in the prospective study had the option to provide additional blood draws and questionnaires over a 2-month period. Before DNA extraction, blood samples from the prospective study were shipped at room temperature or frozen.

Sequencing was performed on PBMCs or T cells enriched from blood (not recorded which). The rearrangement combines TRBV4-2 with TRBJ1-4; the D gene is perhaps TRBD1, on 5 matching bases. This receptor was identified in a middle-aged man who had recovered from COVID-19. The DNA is TGTGCCAGCAGCCAAGGTGGGGGGACTAATGAAAAACTGTTTTTT. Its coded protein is CASSQGGGTNEKLFF.